The next 17 T cell receptor beta chains were all read from a single sample in a study of T cell responses to AZD1222 COVID-19 vaccine. Profiling relied on immunoSEQ multiplex PCR, and the TCRdb table lists in-frame clones only, not all of them. The sample includes approximately 88,000 clones, around four fifths of them seen just once. Here the sequenced sample was peripheral blood, taken on day 0 of AZD1222 vaccination. These receptors came from an adult in good health.

V is TRBV3-1 (or the pseudogene TRBV3-2) and J is TRBJ2-3; possible D gene TRBD2, 7 bases. The CDR3 is made up of 17 amino acids. CDR1 and CDR2 (germline): LGHDT, YNNKEL (reference sequence). V lost 2 bases and J lost 5, with 20 bases in between. The CDR3 DNA reads as TGTGCCAGCAGCCAACCGAAAGGGGGAGGGCTGGTAGATACGCAGTATTTT. This gives the protein CASSQPKGGGLVDTQYF.

In its sample, this clone was seen once. The rearrangement links TRBV27 to TRBJ2-1; D perhaps matches TRBD1 (6 bases). CDR3 length equals 15 residues. Germline CDR1 MNHEY, CDR2 SMNVEV (reference sequence). The V end was cut by 2 bases, the J end by 3 bases, with 11 bases between. The CDR3 spells CASSLQGRSYNEQFF. DNA for the CDR3: TGTGCCAGCAGTTTACAGGGGCGGAGCTACAATGAGCAGTTCTTC.

This clone was counted many times. This chain uses TRBV11-2 with TRBJ2-4; 11 nucleotides agree with TRBD2. The ends lost 5 bases at V and 4 bases at J; junction bases unmatched: 1. The CDR3 runs 14 residues. CDR1 and CDR2 (germline): SGHAT, FQNNGV. The CDR3 DNA reads TGTGCCAGCAGCAGACTAGCGGGGAAAAACATTCAGTACTTC. It translates to CASSRLAGKNIQYF.

This chain joins TRBV15 and TRBJ2-7, with TRBD1 matching over 11 bases. V dropped 6 bases and J dropped 3; count of bases not matched to a gene: 7. This CDR3 contains 15 residues. The germline gives CDR1 LNHNV, CDR2 YYDKDF (reference sequence). Here the CDR3 reads CATRAGQGAFYEQYF. For the CDR3, the DNA is TGTGCCACCAGGGCTGGACAGGGGGCCTTCTACGAGCAGTACTTC. Full variable domain (remainder filled in from reference TRBV15 and TRBJ2-7): DAMVIQNPRYQVTQFGKPVTLSCSQTLNHNVMYWYQQKSSQAPKLLFHYYDKDFNNEADTPDNFQSRRPNTSFCFLDIRSPGLGDTAMYLCATRAGQGAFYEQYFGPGTRLTVT.

The J gene is TRBJ1-2, the V gene TRBV6-2 or TRBV6-3; D call uncertain. This CDR3 is 14 amino acids long. From germline, CDR1 is MNHEY and CDR2 SVGEGT. Deletions cut 0 bases from V and 2 bases from J, with 7 bases between. Here the CDR3 reads CASSYSPGNYGYTF. For the CDR3, the DNA is TGTGCCAGCAGTTACTCGCCCGGGAACTATGGCTACACCTTC.

This rearrangement joins TRBV7-9 to TRBJ1-4; TRBD1 aligns across 8 bases. Germline-derived CDR1 and CDR2 are SEHNR and FQNEAQ (reference sequence). The trim removed 5 bases at V and 0 bases at J, leaving 2 bases unmatched. The CDR3 is made up of 15 amino acids. The CDR3 sequence is CASSPGQATNEKLFF. In DNA, the CDR3 is TGTGCCAGCAGCCCGGGACAGGCAACTAATGAAAAACTGTTTTTT.

CDR3 in amino acids: CASSSEQGRGDYGYTF. The CDR3 DNA reads TGTGCCAGCAGTTCCGAACAGGGGAGGGGTGACTATGGCTACACCTTC. The chain is built from TRBV6-6 and TRBJ1-2, with 7 bases identical to TRBD1. CDR1 and CDR2 from the germline V gene are MNHNY and SVGAGI (reference sequence). This CDR3 has 16 amino acids. V lost 4 bases, J lost 3 bases, and 11 bases stayed unmatched.

The gene calls are TRBV7-9 and TRBJ2-5; D may be TRBD1 or TRBD2 (5 bases each). Per the germline V gene, CDR1 is SEHNR and CDR2 is FQNEAQ (reference sequence). V was shortened by 3 bases and J by 3 bases, with 11 bases between the two germline ends. The CDR3 spans 14 residues. The CDR3: CASSLWGREETQYF. The DNA for the CDR3 is TGTGCCAGCAGCTTGTGGGGGAGAGAAGAGACCCAGTACTTC.

CDR3 amino acids: CASSPGTSWTYEQYF. CDR3 DNA: TGTGCCAGCAGCCCTGGGACTAGCTGGACCTACGAGCAGTACTTC. The rearrangement uses TRBV9 and TRBJ2-7; 9 bases match TRBD2. This CDR3 is built from 15 residues. CDR1 and CDR2 from the germline V gene are SGDLS and YYNGEE. V lost 4 bases, J lost 2 bases, and 7 bases stayed unmatched.

The chain links TRBV7-8 to TRBJ2-7; TRBD2 agrees at 8 bases. V was pared by 3 bases and J by 7 bases, with 11 bases of the junction left unmatched. The CDR3 sequence is 15 residues long. The germline CDR1 and CDR2 sequences are SGHVS and FQNEAQ. The DNA for the CDR3 is TGTGCCAGCAGCTTGATCGGACTAGCCTGGGGAGAGCAGTACTTC. It yields the protein CASSLIGLAWGEQYF.

The chain links TRBV13 to TRBJ2-1, with D maybe TRBD1 (5 bases). From germline, CDR1 is PRHDT and CDR2 FYEKMQ (reference sequence). With 6 bases removed from V and 8 bases from J, the gap between germline ends came to 26 bases. The length of the CDR3 is 17 residues. CDR3 amino acids: CASSSFSGASIGDEQFF. The CDR3 DNA is TGTGCCAGCAGTTCTTTTTCCGGAGCTTCCATAGGGGATGAGCAGTTCTTC. The full variable domain, completed using reference TRBV13 and TRBJ2-1, is AAGVIQSPRHLIKEKRETATLKCYPIPRHDTVYWYQQGPGQDPQFLISFYEKMQSDKGSIPDRFSAQQFSDYHSELNMSSLELGDSALYFCASSSFSGASIGDEQFFGPGTRLTVL.

The rearrangement uses TRBV6-5 and TRBJ1-3; possibly TRBD1 for D (5 bases). CDR3 size: 15 residues. The germline V gene has CDR1 MNHEY and CDR2 SVGAGI. V was pared by 0 bases and J by 1 base, with 7 bases between. The CDR3 DNA is TGTGCCAGCAGTTACTCGGGACTTTCTGGAAACACCATATATTTT. Translation: CASSYSGLSGNTIYF.

This chain uses TRBV29-1 with TRBJ2-5; D is undetermined. Trimming pared 3 bases from V and 2 bases from J, leaving 10 bases between. Germline V lookup: CDR1 SQVTM, CDR2 ANQGSEA. This CDR3 is built from 13 residues. CDR3 residues: CSVDIGTQETQYF. The CDR3 DNA sequence: TGCAGCGTTGATATAGGAACACAAGAGACCCAGTACTTC.

The chain combines TRBV19 with TRBJ2-7, with 7 bases matching TRBD1. This CDR3 has 14 residues. The V segment lost 4 bases and the J segment 3 bases; nucleotides outside the gene matches: 6. The V gene's germline CDR1 is LNHDA and CDR2 SQIVND (reference sequence). CDR3 nucleotide sequence: TGTGCCAGTAGTAAGGGGGCAGGGGACTACGAGCAGTACTTC. Translation gives CASSKGAGDYEQYF. Supplemented by reference TRBV19 and TRBJ2-7, the full variable domain reads DGGITQSPKYLFRKEGQNVTLSCEQNLNHDAMYWYRQDPGQGLRLIYYSQIVNDFQKGDIAEGYSVSREKKESFPLTVTSAQKNPTAFYLCASSKGAGDYEQYFGPGTRLTVT.

The J gene is TRBJ2-2, the V gene TRBV25-1; no definite D call. Per germline, CDR1 MGHDK and CDR2 SYGVNS. Trimming stripped 4 bases from V and 10 bases from J, with 13 bases between. There are 13 residues in the CDR3. The CDR3 bases are TGTGCCAGCAGTGTCCCGGGCGGTGAGGAGCTGTTTTTT. It yields the protein CASSVPGGEELFF.

The V and J genes are TRBV2 and TRBJ2-3, with 8 bases fitting TRBD2. This CDR3 is 17 amino acids long. Germline V CDR1 and CDR2: SNHLY, FYNNEI. V lost 2 bases to trimming and J lost 3 bases; unmatched junction nucleotides: 10. CDR3 residues: CASSEMLAGRRTDTQYF. The CDR3 DNA follows: TGTGCCAGCAGTGAAATGCTAGCGGGCAGAAGGACAGATACGCAGTATTTT.

This clone was counted between two and nine times. The CDR3, as DNA: TGCGCCAGCAGCTTGACAGGGTATAATTCACCCCTCCACTTT. Encoded protein: CASSLTGYNSPLHF. The chain is built from TRBV5-1 and TRBJ1-6; the D gene is possibly TRBD1 (6 bases). CDR1 and CDR2 from the germline V gene are SGHRS and YFSETQ. The CDR3 runs 14 residues. Trimming took off 1 base at V and 4 bases at J, with 6 bases between the two ends.